This TCR beta chain was identified in a study of blood T cells in healthy people across ages. Study results and limitations: Lack of knowledge of donor CMV status possibly confounded expanded clonotype changes.

Per-sample yields of isolated PBMCs were at least 6 million. The germline V gene encodes CDR1 LGHNA and CDR2 YNFKEQ. J gave up 2 bases and V 0 bases, and 4 bases lay outside the gene matches. The CDR3 extends over 17 amino acids. This clonotype was observed a few times. The antigen remains unidentified. The use of a sample-barcoded 5' primer and a J-beta primer mix characterized a second PCR of about 7 to 12 cycles. MiXCR was run by TCRdb on the 5' RACE reads, yielding one entry per CDR3 protein. The top ten clones hold about an eighth of a sample with some 900,000 distinct CDR3 sequences, around 48% of them seen once.

J is TRBJ2-1 and V is TRBV4-2; 10 nucleotides line up with TRBD2. The sequence was collected from a young man in good health. Specimen: blood. CDR3 protein: CASSQEGSGGPYNEQFF. The CDR3, as DNA: TGTGCCAGCAGCCAAGAAGGTAGCGGGGGGCCCTACAATGAGCAGTTCTTC.